What follows describes a single T cell receptor beta chain. Original processing methods: Estimation of nucleated cell counts was performed using reference gene primer amplification. Sequenced by immunoSEQ multiplex PCR; TCRdb stores in-frame clones only, minus some. V and J calls and clone size are those listed in that table; D and trimming were worked out from the DNA. The sample shows under 250,000 clones, about four fifths of them seen only once. These data are taken from a study of blood T cell repertoires in COVID-19. Study-level background: Acute-phase and convalescent COVID-19 samples originated in the United States, Italy and Spain. T cells, B-cell-depleted T cells, or PBMCs provided the cDNA or gDNA that served as material.

The CDR3 loop spans 15 amino acids. Trimming removed 0 bases at V and 4 bases at J, with 10 bases between. Germline V CDR1 and CDR2: LNHNV, YYDKDF (reference sequence). The sequence came from a woman in her fifties or sixties with acute or convalescent COVID-19. Sequenced: peripheral blood. The chain joins TRBV15 to TRBJ1-5; D perhaps matches TRBD1 (6 bases). CDR3 bases: TGTGCCACCAGCAGAGACAGGGGCCGAAATCAGCCCCAGCATTTT. Amino acids: CATSRDRGRNQPQHF.